This TCR beta chain was identified in a study of OX40 agonist ivuxolimab in advanced cancers. Overall study context: Patient treatment consisted of intravenous ivuxolimab administration every 2 weeks at 0.01 to 10 mg/kg. Head and neck, renal cell, melanoma or hepatocellular carcinoma were the cancers that dose-escalation patients had.

The cohort excluded patients with autoimmune disease history or systemic immunosuppression. The repertoire was sequenced with immunoSEQ multiplex PCR; TCRdb's copy has only in-frame clones and lacks some. The sample includes roughly 71,000 clones, approximately 80% of them seen just once. The source was CD4+ or CD8+ T cells sorted from blood, collected in a trial of the OX40 agonist ivuxolimab. The receptor was derived from an adult with an advanced solid tumor such as melanoma, head and neck, liver or kidney cancer.

Here the CDR3 DNA reads TGTGCCAGCAGTGAAGCCCCACTAGCGGGAGGGAGCACCGGGGAGCTGTTTTTT. Protein: CASSEAPLAGGSTGELFF. The chain couples TRBV6-1 to TRBJ2-2, with 13 bases lining up with TRBD2. J lost 4 bases, V lost 0 bases, and 5 bases had no gene match. Germline loops: CDR1 MNHNS, CDR2 SASEGT. The CDR3 covers 18 residues.